These 23 T cell receptor beta chains were sequenced from one sample in a study of cytomegalovirus exposure and HLA in healthy donors. The primer mix had 60 Vbeta and 13 Jbeta primers. Here immunoSEQ multiplex PCR was the method, and the copy in TCRdb shows in-frame clones only, minus some. The data contain 150,000 to 200,000 clones, 77% of them singletons. Input material: PBMCs. The source of these receptors is a female donor in good health and CMV-seronegative.

The chain employs TRBV5-4 and TRBJ2-1; 7 nucleotides agree with TRBD1. Per germline, CDR1 SGHNT and CDR2 YYREEE (reference sequence). The CDR3 runs 12 residues. V lost 6 bases and J lost 12; bases outside the gene matches: 9. DNA for the CDR3: TGTGCCAGCACCGGACAGGAGCTAGTGCAGTTCTTC. Translating gives CASTGQELVQFF.

The rearrangement joins TRBV11-3 to TRBJ2-2; 9 nucleotides agree with TRBD1. Per germline, CDR1 SGHNT and CDR2 YENEEA. J gave up 5 bases and V 4 bases, and 5 bases lay outside the gene matches. The length of the CDR3 is 15 residues. CDR3 sequence: CASSSDRGRTGELFF. CDR3 bases: TGTGCCAGCAGCTCGGACAGGGGTAGGACCGGGGAGCTGTTTTTT.

The gene calls are TRBV5-1 and TRBJ1-4; possible D gene TRBD1, 5 bases. Germline CDR1 SGHRS, CDR2 YFSETQ. The CDR3 is made up of 15 amino acids. V was pared by 4 bases and J by 0 bases, with 10 bases between. CDR3: CASSREGTTNEKLFF. The CDR3 coding sequence is TGCGCCAGCAGCCGGGAGGGGACAACTAATGAAAAACTGTTTTTT.

The chain links TRBV7-9 to TRBJ2-1; 7 bases map to TRBD2. Germline V lookup: CDR1 SEHNR, CDR2 FQNEAQ (reference sequence). The V gene end was trimmed by 1 base and the J gene end by 12 bases; junction bases not matched to a gene: 15. CDR3 size: 16 residues. The CDR3 DNA reads TGTGCCAGCAGCTTAGAGCTAGCGGATCCCCAGGCAGGGCAGTTCTTC. This gives the protein CASSLELADPQAGQFF. The full variable domain, its missing parts supplied by reference TRBV7-9 and TRBJ2-1, is DTGVSQNPRHKITKRGQNVTFRCDPISEHNRLYWYRQTLGQGPEFLTYFQNEAQLEKSRLLSDRFSAERPKGSFSTLEIQRTEQGDSAMYLCASSLELADPQAGQFFGPGTRLTVL.

CDR3 sequence: CASSLATGREKLFF. The CDR3 DNA sequence: TGTGCCAGCAGCTTAGCCACAGGGCGGGAAAAACTGTTTTTT. This rearrangement joins TRBV7-6 to TRBJ1-4, with TRBD1 as a possible D gene (6 bases). The CDR3 extends over 14 amino acids. The V and J ends lost 0 bases and 8 bases respectively, with 10 bases between them. Per the germline V gene, CDR1 is SGHVS and CDR2 is FNYEAQ.

This clone was counted only a few times. The chain couples TRBV2 to TRBJ2-7, with 7 bases lining up with TRBD1. Losses at the gene ends were 1 base for V and 0 bases for J; bases not matched to a gene: 3. This CDR3 spans 15 amino acids. Germline CDR1 is SNHLY and CDR2 is FYNNEI. The CDR3, as DNA: TGTGCCAGCAGTGAAGAGGCAGGGGGCTCCTACGAGCAGTACTTC. It yields the protein CASSEEAGGSYEQYF.

This sequence joins TRBV7-9 and TRBJ2-7; D may be TRBD2 (6 bases). The CDR3 totals 14 residues. V lost 1 base to trimming and J lost 0 bases, with 7 bases between them. The germline gives CDR1 SEHNR, CDR2 FQNEAQ (reference sequence). The DNA for the CDR3 is TGTGCCAGCAGCTTAGACGGGAGCTCCTACGAGCAGTACTTC. This gives the protein CASSLDGSSYEQYF.

This chain links TRBV7-9 with TRBJ2-5; a possible D gene is TRBD2 (5 bases). V lost 5 bases and J lost 5, with 24 bases in between. The CDR3 spans 17 residues. Germline V lookup: CDR1 SEHNR, CDR2 FQNEAQ (reference sequence). The CDR3 here is CASSGSRRGFPEETQYF. The CDR3 DNA sequence: TGTGCCAGCAGCGGCTCCCGTCGGGGTTTCCCTGAGGAGACCCAGTACTTC. The whole variable domain, filled in from reference TRBV7-9 and TRBJ2-5, reads DTGVSQNPRHKITKRGQNVTFRCDPISEHNRLYWYRQTLGQGPEFLTYFQNEAQLEKSRLLSDRFSAERPKGSFSTLEIQRTEQGDSAMYLCASSGSRRGFPEETQYFGPGTRLLVL.

V gene TRBV4-1 combines with J gene TRBJ2-1; D not resolved. Trimming stripped 3 bases from V and 4 bases from J, with 13 bases between. The CDR3 consists of 15 residues. The germline CDR1 and CDR2 sequences are MGHRA and YSYEKL. The CDR3 region has the DNA TGCGCCAGCAGCCATGATATTGGCCTTTACAATGAGCAGTTCTTC. This encodes CASSHDIGLYNEQFF.

V is TRBV7-8 and J is TRBJ2-2; TRBD2 agrees at 11 bases. Looked up from germline, CDR1 is SGHVS and CDR2 is FQNEAQ. The CDR3 extends over 16 amino acids. The V gene end was trimmed by 4 bases and the J gene end by 8 bases; junction bases not matched to a gene: 9. CDR3 sequence (DNA): TGTGCCAGCAGCTCTAGCGGGGGGATCCAAAGGGGGGAGCTGTTTTTT. Its translation: CASSSSGGIQRGELFF.

V usage is TRBV5-1 and J usage is TRBJ2-7; D not certain. The CDR3 runs 13 residues. Germline V gene sequence: CDR1 SGHRS, CDR2 YFSETQ. The V end lost 2 bases, the J end lost 2 bases, and 8 bases lay between the germline ends. CDR3 coding DNA: TGCGCCAGCAGCTTTGACAAGCCCTACGAGCAGTACTTC. Its translation is CASSFDKPYEQYF. Full variable domain (missing parts from reference TRBV5-1 and TRBJ2-7): KAGVTQTPRYLIKTRGQQVTLSCSPISGHRSVSWYQQTPGQGLQFLFEYFSETQRNKGNFPGRFSGRQFSNSRSEMNVSTLELGDSALYLCASSFDKPYEQYFGPGTRLTVT.

The chain combines TRBV13 with TRBJ1-5; TRBD1 matches at 8 bases. Trimming cost V 0 bases and J 7 bases; bases outside gene matches: 5. Germline V gene data show CDR1 as PRHDT and CDR2 as FYEKMQ (reference sequence). CDR3 length equals 15 residues. The CDR3 here is CASSLGQGAGQPQHF. CDR3 in DNA: TGTGCCAGCAGCTTAGGTCAGGGGGCCGGGCAGCCCCAGCATTTT.

The chain combines TRBV29-1 with TRBJ2-1, with D hard to call. The CDR3 covers 12 residues. The V gene's germline CDR1 is SQVTM and CDR2 ANQGSEA. V was shortened by 6 bases and J by 0 bases, with 6 bases between the two germline ends. CDR3: CSVYSSYNEQFF. CDR3 nucleotide sequence: TGCAGCGTGTACAGCTCCTACAATGAGCAGTTCTTC.

The CDR3 reads CASSINSFGPGSPYEQYF. CDR3 DNA sequence: TGTGCCAGTAGTATAAATTCGTTCGGCCCGGGGTCCCCATACGAGCAGTACTTC. The J gene is TRBJ2-7, the V gene TRBV19; D is perhaps TRBD2 (5 bases). From germline, CDR1 is LNHDA and CDR2 SQIVND (reference sequence). The germline V and J ends were trimmed by 2 bases and 4 bases, with 24 bases remaining between them. The CDR3 length is 18 residues.

This chain joins TRBV19 and TRBJ2-7; TRBD1 is a possible D gene (6 bases). Trimming pared 2 bases from V and 4 bases from J, leaving 15 bases between. Germline V gives CDR1 LNHDA, CDR2 SQIVND (reference sequence). This CDR3 is 15 amino acids long. CDR3 bases: TGTGCCAGTAGTATAAACCGGGACATCAATTACGAGCAGTACTTC. Translated: CASSINRDINYEQYF.

CDR3 sequence: CASSPRLYNEQFF. CDR3 coding DNA: TGTGCCAGCAGCCCCCGACTCTACAATGAGCAGTTCTTC. The chain employs TRBV7-6 and TRBJ2-1; D unresolved. The CDR3 length is 13 residues. Between the trimmed V and J ends, which lost 5 bases and 3 bases, there was a span of 8 bases. Looked up from germline, CDR1 is SGHVS and CDR2 is FNYEAQ.

The chain uses TRBV29-1 and TRBJ1-5; perhaps TRBD1 as D (5 bases). The CDR3 has 11 residues. CDR1 and CDR2 (germline): SQVTM, ANQGSEA. V gave up 8 bases and J gave up 6 bases, with 11 bases separating them. CDR3 sequence: CSPGGGQPQHF. DNA for the CDR3: TGCAGCCCCGGGGGGGGTCAGCCCCAGCATTTT.

J is TRBJ2-2 and V is TRBV5-1; tentatively, D is TRBD2 (5 bases). The CDR3 runs 18 residues. Trimming stripped 0 bases from V and 4 bases from J, with 19 bases between. CDR1 SGHRS and CDR2 YFSETQ come from the germline V gene. CDR3 protein: CASSLDISDKIGTGELFF. The CDR3 bases are TGCGCCAGCAGCTTGGATATTAGCGACAAAATCGGCACCGGGGAGCTGTTTTTT.

The chain links TRBV6-1 to TRBJ1-1; no firm D call. Germline V gives CDR1 MNHNS, CDR2 SASEGT. This CDR3 is 14 amino acids long. V shed 3 bases and J shed 3 bases, with 11 bases lying between them. Here the CDR3 reads CASSDSPGYTEAFF. For the CDR3, the DNA is TGTGCCAGCAGTGACTCACCGGGTTACACTGAAGCTTTCTTT.

This rearrangement joins TRBV11-2 to TRBJ2-4, with a possible D match to TRBD1 (5 bases). Germline-derived CDR1 and CDR2 are SGHAT and FQNNGV. The CDR3 covers 14 residues. V was cut by 1 base and J by 5 bases, with 9 bases left in between. Here the CDR3 reads CASSLALGENIQYF. The DNA for the CDR3 is TGTGCCAGCAGCTTAGCCCTAGGGGAAAACATTCAGTACTTC.

The chain is built from TRBV5-1 and TRBJ1-1; D not certain. V shed 2 bases and J shed 6 bases, with 11 bases lying between them. There are 13 residues in the CDR3. CDR1 is SGHRS, CDR2 YFSETQ, per germline. CDR3 nucleotides: TGCGCCAGCAGCTTTGATTACGGGTCTGAAGCTTTCTTT. This sequence encodes CASSFDYGSEAFF.

The chain carries TRBV5-1 and TRBJ2-6, with TRBD2 identical over 15 bases. V lost 3 bases and J lost 3; bases outside the gene matches: 10. Germline V gene data show CDR1 as SGHRS and CDR2 as YFSETQ. The CDR3 length is 20 residues. The CDR3 DNA sequence: TGCGCCAGCAGCTGGACGGGGGGACTAGCGGGAGGTGGTGGGGCCAACGTCCTGACTTTC. Amino acids: CASSWTGGLAGGGGANVLTF.

The chain combines TRBV7-9 with TRBJ2-1; D unclear. The germline gives CDR1 SEHNR, CDR2 FQNEAQ (reference sequence). The V gene lost 5 bases and the J gene lost 5 bases, with 16 bases spanning the gap. The CDR3 has 15 residues. The CDR3, as DNA: TGTGCCAGCAGCGCCCGGAACCAGGCAAACAATGAGCAGTTCTTC. This translates into CASSARNQANNEQFF.